This T cell receptor beta chain is drawn from a study of technical replicates of blood from several donors. TCRdb's table, derived via immunoSEQ multiplex PCR, lists solely in-frame clones and lacks some. Of about 79,000 clones in the sample, more than 85% were seen once. The CDR3 sequence is 16 residues long. CDR1 SGHTA and CDR2 FQGTGA come from the germline V gene. Trimming took 5 bases from V and 7 from J; bases not matched to a gene: 7. This receptor was taken from a human donor in good health. Some clones in this sample may be carry-over from other donors' samples. Sequencing input: T cells isolated from PBMCs. The J gene is TRBJ2-1, the V gene TRBV7-3; 14 nucleotides match TRBD2. In DNA, the CDR3 is TGTGCCAGCAGCGCAAGACTAGCGGGAGGGGCAAATGAGCAGTTCTTC. It translates to CASSARLAGGANEQFF.